One and the same sample provided the 30 T cell receptor beta chains below, sequenced in a study of low-dose radiotherapy and immunotherapy resistance in tumors. Time point: after trial treatment. Specified treatment: LDRT plus nivolumab, ipilimumab, low-dose cyclophosphamide and aspirin (RACIN trial). Priming of first-strand cDNA relied on TRAV- and TRBV-specific primers (covering alpha and beta chains). Using a constant-region primer together with a V-primer adapter, TCRs were subjected to roughly 20 PCR cycles of amplification. Each CDR3 protein is one row after TCRdb ran MiXCR on the reads. Among almost 45,000 distinct CDR3 sequences listed, less than 30% were seen once. The source was PBMCs, collected after low-dose radiotherapy plus immunotherapy. Receptors were obtained from a male donor with prostate cancer.

The chain is built from TRBV6-2 or TRBV6-3 and TRBJ1-5; D call uncertain. V shed 7 bases and J shed 0 bases, with 10 bases lying between them. The CDR3 length is 14 residues. Germline lookup yields CDR1 MNHEY and CDR2 SVGEGT. CDR3 amino acids: CASMDLHSNQPQHF. The DNA of the CDR3 is TGTGCCAGCATGGACCTCCATAGCAATCAGCCCCAGCATTTT.

The chain has TRBV27 and TRBJ1-2, with 7 nucleotides matching TRBD1. CDR1 MNHEY and CDR2 SMNVEV come from the germline V gene (reference sequence). The CDR3 is 10 residues long. V lost 10 bases and J lost 7; bases outside the gene matches: 3. CDR3 in amino acids: CATTGFGYTF. In nucleotides, the CDR3 is TGTGCCACGACAGGGTTTGGCTACACCTTC.

This clonotype was counted many times. The genes are TRBV4-2 and TRBJ2-7, with 11 bases identical to TRBD2. The J segment lost 0 bases and the V segment lost 0 bases, leaving 10 bases of the junction unmatched. This CDR3 contains 19 residues. The germline gives CDR1 LGHNA, CDR2 YNFKEQ. The CDR3 nucleotides are TGTGCCAGCAGCCAAGATTGGGGACTAGCGGACGTCAGCTCCTACGAGCAGTACTTC. It codes for CASSQDWGLADVSSYEQYF.

This clonotype has at least ten counts. The V gene is TRBV20-1, the J gene TRBJ1-1; perhaps TRBD1 as D (5 bases). The length of the CDR3 is 11 residues. Trimming took 5 bases from V and 4 from J, leaving 8 bases between them. The V gene's germline CDR1 is DFQATT and CDR2 SNEGSKA (reference sequence). CDR3 region: CSARQFTEAFF. The CDR3 nucleotides read TGCAGTGCTCGACAGTTCACTGAAGCTTTCTTT.

This clonotype was seen repeatedly, ten times or more. This chain joins TRBV28 and TRBJ1-4; D is unclear. This CDR3 comprises 14 residues. Deletions cut 5 bases from V and 5 bases from J, with 12 bases between. Germline V CDR1 and CDR2: MDHEN, SYDVKM. The CDR3 protein is CASSGISRNEKLFF. The CDR3 nucleotides are TGTGCCAGCAGTGGTATAAGCAGAAATGAAAAACTGTTTTTT. Full variable domain (missing parts from reference TRBV28 and TRBJ1-4): DVKVTQSSRYLVKRTGEKVFLECVQDMDHENMFWYRQDPGLGLRLIYFSYDVKMKEKGDIPEGYSVSREKKERFSLILESASTNQTSMYLCASSGISRNEKLFFGSGTQLSVL.

J is TRBJ2-1 and V is TRBV5-4; tentative D call: TRBD2 (6 bases). Deletions cut 4 bases from V and 0 bases from J, with 14 bases between. The CDR3 loop spans 16 amino acids. Germline lookup yields CDR1 SGHNT and CDR2 YYREEE (reference sequence). DNA of the CDR3: TGTGCCAGCAGCACACGACTAGGCCGCTCCTACAATGAGCAGTTCTTC. Its protein product is CASSTRLGRSYNEQFF. Using reference TRBV5-4 and TRBJ2-1 for the parts outside the CDR3, the full variable domain is ETGVTQSPTHLIKTRGQQVTLRCSSQSGHNTVSWYQQALGQGPQFIFQYYREEENGRGNFPPRFSGLQFPNYSSELNVNALELDDSALYLCASSTRLGRSYNEQFFGPGTRLTVL.

This clonotype was detected ten times or more. The chain uses TRBV7-9 and TRBJ2-1; no definite D call. The germline V gene encodes CDR1 SEHNR and CDR2 FQNEAQ (reference sequence). V lost 6 bases to trimming and J lost 6 bases, with 12 bases between them. The CDR3 consists of 13 residues. CDR3 residues: CASRAESGNEQFF. The CDR3 nucleotides read TGTGCCAGCAGAGCTGAGTCCGGCAATGAGCAGTTCTTC.

At least ten counts were recorded for this clonotype. The chain employs TRBV5-1 and TRBJ2-7; D is perhaps TRBD2 (6 bases). Germline values: CDR1 SGHRS, CDR2 YFSETQ. V dropped 0 bases and J dropped 0 bases, with 10 bases sitting between them. The CDR3 spans 15 residues. CDR3 coding DNA: TGCGCCAGCAGCTTGGGCGGGACTCTCTCCTACGAGCAGTACTTC. Its translation: CASSLGGTLSYEQYF.

The rearrangement uses TRBV12-5 and TRBJ2-1; D gene uncertain. There are 13 residues in the CDR3. V was trimmed by 6 bases and J by 0 bases, leaving 6 bases between them. Germline CDR1 is LGHNT and CDR2 is FRNRAP. CDR3 protein: CASGVSSYNEQFF. As DNA, the CDR3 is TGTGCTAGTGGAGTGAGCTCCTACAATGAGCAGTTCTTC.

This clonotype came up many times. The V call is TRBV27, the J call TRBJ2-7, with 11 bases that match TRBD1. Germline V gene lookup returns CDR1 MNHEY and CDR2 SMNVEV (reference sequence). After removal of 5 bases from V and 7 bases from J, the junction contained 10 bases not matched to a gene. The CDR3 loop spans 15 amino acids. This CDR3 reads CASSRGQGATWEQYF. CDR3 in DNA: TGTGCCAGCAGTCGCGGACAGGGGGCGACCTGGGAGCAGTACTTC.

This clonotype is categorized as medium-sized (0.01 to 0.1%). The chain employs TRBV6-1 and TRBJ2-1; D is unclear. The CDR3 consists of 12 residues. V lost 5 bases to trimming and J lost 2 bases, with 4 bases between them. Germline values: CDR1 MNHNS, CDR2 SASEGT. The CDR3 DNA reads as TGTGCCAGCAGTCCCCCCTACAATGAGCAGTTCTTC. This translates into CASSPPYNEQFF.

This clonotype was recorded at least ten times. This sequence joins TRBV12-3 or TRBV12-4 and TRBJ2-2; D gene unclear. This CDR3 is 16 amino acids long. Trimming left V 7 bases short and J 3 bases short, with 18 bases between. The CDR3 loop reads CASTSSGPEDTGELFF. Here the CDR3 DNA reads TGTGCCAGCACCAGCTCGGGTCCAGAGGACACCGGGGAGCTGTTTTTT.

The V and J genes are TRBV5-1 and TRBJ2-5; no clear D gene. The CDR3 is 14 residues long. Looked up from germline, CDR1 is SGHRS and CDR2 is YFSETQ. The V end was cut by 4 bases, the J end by 5 bases, with 15 bases between. CDR3 sequence: CASSPPGARETQYF. The CDR3 nucleotides are TGCGCCAGCAGCCCCCCAGGTGCCCGGGAGACCCAGTACTTC.

This clonotype showed up many times. This sequence joins TRBV2 and TRBJ1-6; TRBD1 agrees at 7 bases. The CDR3 is made up of 15 amino acids. V lost 5 bases to trimming and J lost 5 bases; unmatched junction nucleotides: 6. CDR1 is SNHLY, CDR2 FYNNEI, per germline. CDR3 bases: TGTGCCAGCAGTCGGAACAGGGGAAATAATTCACCCCTCCACTTT. Amino acids: CASSRNRGNNSPLHF.

This clonotype was found many times. This chain uses TRBV28 with TRBJ1-2; D is possibly TRBD1 (5 bases). Germline lookup yields CDR1 MDHEN and CDR2 SYDVKM. The CDR3 has 12 residues. Trimming cost V 8 bases and J 6 bases, with 13 bases left between them. The CDR3 is CASGYHRNGYTF. The CDR3 DNA reads as TGTGCCAGCGGATATCACAGGAATGGCTACACCTTC.

This clonotype was found many times. The rearrangement uses TRBV12-3 or TRBV12-4 and TRBJ1-5; no clear D. The V end lost 3 bases, the J end lost 6 bases, and 12 bases lay between the germline ends. The CDR3 consists of 14 residues. The CDR3 nucleotides are TGTGCCAGCAGTTTGCGAGGGTTGGGTCAGCCCCAGCATTTT. The encoded protein is CASSLRGLGQPQHF.

This clonotype has a count of ten or more. The chain recombines TRBV11-3 with TRBJ2-4, with D hard to call. The CDR3 is made up of 13 amino acids. Germline CDR1 is SGHNT and CDR2 is YENEEA. Trimming pared 5 bases from V and 0 bases from J, leaving 5 bases between. CDR3 coding DNA: TGTGCCAGCAGCGGGGAAGCCAAAAACATTCAGTACTTC. Its translation: CASSGEAKNIQYF. Filled out from reference TRBV11-3 and TRBJ2-4, the complete variable domain reads EAGVVQSPRYKIIEKKQPVAFWCNPISGHNTLYWYLQNLGQGPELLIRYENEEAVDDSQLPKDRFSAERLKGVDSTLKIQPAELGDSAVYLCASSGEAKNIQYFGAGTRLSVL.

On this clonotype itself: A far larger clone is one nucleotide away, so this likely arose from a read error. J is TRBJ2-1 and V is TRBV6-5; D call uncertain. Germline CDR1 is MNHEY and CDR2 is SVGAGI. The CDR3 length is 14 residues. CDR3 residues: CASKGSISHNEQFF. DNA of the CDR3: TGTGCCAGCAAAGGCTCCATCTCCCACAATGAGCAGTTCTTC.

This clonotype was counted a single time. J is TRBJ2-1 and V is TRBV9; 7 nucleotides match TRBD2. Germline CDR1 and CDR2: SGDLS and YYNGEE. The CDR3 runs 15 residues. V lost 5 bases to trimming and J lost 4 bases; unmatched junction nucleotides: 9. DNA of the CDR3: TGTGCCAGCAGGGGTACTAGCGACCCTTACAATGAGCAGTTCTTC. It encodes CASRGTSDPYNEQFF. The full variable domain, its missing parts supplied by reference TRBV9 and TRBJ2-1, is DSGVTQTPKHLITATGQRVTLRCSPRSGDLSVYWYQQSLDQGLQFLIQYYNGEERAKGNILERFSAQQFPDLHSELNLSSLELGDSALYFCASRGTSDPYNEQFFGPGTRLTVL.

This clonotype came up many times. The rearrangement links TRBV2 to TRBJ2-4; D not resolved. Trimming took off 8 bases at V and 0 bases at J, with 14 bases between the two ends. The CDR3 is 15 amino acids. CDR1 and CDR2 from the germline V gene are SNHLY and FYNNEI. The CDR3 DNA reads TGTGCCAGCGGGGAAGGCCCCTTAGCCAAAAACATTCAGTACTTC. This codes for CASGEGPLAKNIQYF.

With regard to this clonotype: The likely explanation is a read error, given a far larger clone one base away. This chain joins TRBV6-2 or TRBV6-3 and TRBJ2-7; a weak D match, TRBD2 (5 bases). Between the trimmed V and J ends, which lost 2 bases and 7 bases, there was a span of 15 bases. The germline V gene has CDR1 MNHEY and CDR2 SVGEGT. The CDR3 length is 14 residues. This CDR3 reads CASSYEGNYNEQYF. CDR3 sequence (DNA): TGTGCCAGCAGTTACGAGGGAAACTACAATGAGCAGTACTTC.

In its sample, this clonotype was seen many times. This rearrangement joins TRBV6-6 to TRBJ2-2, with D perhaps matching TRBD1 or TRBD2 (5 bases each). The CDR3 length is 16 residues. The V end lost 6 bases, the J end lost 0 bases, and 14 bases lay between the germline ends. The germline CDR1 and CDR2 sequences are MNHNY and SVGAGI (reference sequence). CDR3 region: CASRRAGTANTGELFF. In DNA form, the CDR3 reads TGTGCCAGCAGACGTGCCGGGACGGCGAACACCGGGGAGCTGTTTTTT.

The rearrangement uses TRBV6-2 or TRBV6-3 and TRBJ2-1; no definite D call. CDR1 MNHEY and CDR2 SVGEGT come from the germline V gene. Trimming shortened V by 5 bases and J by 8 bases, and 16 bases separated the two germline ends. The CDR3 covers 14 residues. In nucleotides, the CDR3 is TGTGCCAGCAGTGTTCGGACCGACCTCGATGAGCAGTTCTTC. The encoded protein is CASSVRTDLDEQFF.

This clonotype was recorded at least ten times. The chain recombines TRBV9 with TRBJ2-5; perhaps TRBD1 as D (6 bases). This CDR3 has 13 amino acids. CDR1 and CDR2 (germline): SGDLS, YYNGEE. The V end was cut by 5 bases, the J end by 0 bases, with 8 bases between. CDR3 residues: CASSGQYQETQYF. The CDR3 DNA reads TGTGCCAGCAGTGGACAGTACCAAGAGACCCAGTACTTC.

There are many counts of this clonotype. The chain joins TRBV29-1 to TRBJ1-2; 9 bases line up with TRBD1. V dropped 4 bases and J dropped 7; count of bases not matched to a gene: 7. The CDR3 extends over 13 amino acids. In germline, CDR1 is SQVTM, CDR2 ANQGSEA. The DNA for the CDR3 is TGCAGCGTTGGTCCGGGACAGGGAGGTGGCTACACCTTC. Its translation is CSVGPGQGGGYTF.

To note about this clonotype: The likely explanation is a read error, given a far larger clone one base away. The chain employs TRBV5-1 and TRBJ2-1, with D hard to call. This CDR3 has 15 residues. CDR1 SGHRS and CDR2 YFSETQ come from the germline V gene. V lost 1 base and J lost 10, with 18 bases in between. Here the CDR3 DNA reads TGCGCCAGCAGCTTGAGACCTCCTGGCTCCTACGAGCAGTTCTTC. This codes for CASSLRPPGSYEQFF.

Written as DNA, the CDR3 is TGTGCCAGCAGCTCGGGACTAGCGGGAGGGCCCCACCAAGAGACCCAGTACTTC. It codes for CASSSGLAGGPHQETQYF. The rearrangement uses TRBV5-6 and TRBJ2-5; 16 nucleotides align to TRBD2. The CDR3 sequence is 18 residues long. CDR1 and CDR2 (germline): SGHDT, YYEEEE. Trimming at V came to 3 bases and at J to 0 bases, leaving 5 bases not matched to a gene.

A word on this clonotype: A far more abundant clone sits one base away, making this likely a read error. This sequence joins TRBV6-2 or TRBV6-3 and TRBJ2-7; TRBD2 agrees at 10 bases. Germline V gene data show CDR1 as MNHEY and CDR2 as SVGEGT. J gave up 7 bases and V 0 bases, and 12 bases lay outside the gene matches. There are 17 residues in the CDR3. CDR3 sequence reads: CASSYSTSGGVYNEQYF. The CDR3 DNA sequence: TGTGCCAGCAGTTACTCGACGAGCGGGGGGGTATACAATGAGCAGTACTTC.

This clonotype was counted a few times. The chain joins TRBV20-1 to TRBJ1-6; D ambiguous. This CDR3 spans 13 amino acids. CDR1 DFQATT and CDR2 SNEGSKA come from the germline V gene (reference sequence). V gave up 3 bases and J gave up 3 bases, with 6 bases separating them. The CDR3 loop reads CSARSDYNSPLHF. As DNA, the CDR3 is TGCAGTGCTAGGAGCGACTATAATTCACCCCTCCACTTT.

J is TRBJ2-5 and V is TRBV5-4; the match to TRBD1 covers 9 bases. The CDR3 is 14 residues long. The germline gives CDR1 SGHNT, CDR2 YYREEE (reference sequence). The V and J ends lost 3 bases and 4 bases, in that order; junction bases with no gene match: 4. CDR3 coding DNA: TGTGCCAGCAGCTCGACAGGGGGTGGAGAGACCCAGTACTTC. As protein: CASSSTGGGETQYF. Full variable domain (outside the CDR3, taken from reference TRBV5-4 and TRBJ2-5): ETGVTQSPTHLIKTRGQQVTLRCSSQSGHNTVSWYQQALGQGPQFIFQYYREEENGRGNFPPRFSGLQFPNYSSELNVNALELDDSALYLCASSSTGGGETQYFGPGTRLLVL.